Presented here are 16 T cell receptor beta chains from one specimen sequenced in a study of shared clonotypes between healthy human individuals (dated by TCRdb to the early 2020s). CD8 naive samples were obtained by positive selection for CCR7 among CD45RO-negative cells, yielding a CD45RA+CCR7+ population from which TemRA cells were excluded. Library preparation was by the immunoSEQ multiplex PCR assay. TCRdb holds this immuneACCESS table with in-frame rearrangements only. Some clones are missing; in checked studies, unresolved V genes explain under half, and the rest has no known cause. For this sample there are millions of clones; approximately 95% appear just once. The ten largest clones add up to about 1.1% of the sample. Specimen: naive CD8+ T cells sorted from blood. The cell subset or site label for this specimen denotes: CD45RA+CCR7+. These TCRs come from a man younger than 30 in good health.

This clone was picked up a small number of times. The chain couples TRBV9 to TRBJ1-1; D remains ambiguous. The germline V and J ends were trimmed by 3 bases and 1 base, with 7 bases remaining between them. Germline V gives CDR1 SGDLS, CDR2 YYNGEE. The CDR3 loop spans 13 amino acids. CDR3 sequence: CASSAAENTEAFF. The CDR3 bases are TGTGCCAGCAGCGCAGCAGAGAACACTGAAGCTTTCTTT.

CDR3 nucleotides: TGTGCCAGCAGCGAGGGACTAGCGGGCGCCAATGAGCAGTTCTTC. This sequence encodes CASSEGLAGANEQFF. The V gene is TRBV7-2, the J gene TRBJ2-1, with 12 bases lining up with TRBD2. In germline, CDR1 is SGHTA, CDR2 FQGNSA. V lost 5 bases to trimming and J lost 6 bases; unmatched junction nucleotides: 5. This CDR3 spans 15 amino acids.

This clone was detected only once. The chain joins TRBV6-6 to TRBJ2-1; 8 bases are a match to TRBD1. The CDR3 has 15 amino acids. CDR1 is MNHNY, CDR2 SVGAGI, per germline (reference sequence). After removal of 8 bases from V and 7 bases from J, the junction contained 13 bases not matched to a gene. The CDR3 bases are TGTGCCAGCGGGGAAGTGACAGGGGCGAGGAATGAGCAGTTCTTC. Translation: CASGEVTGARNEQFF.

As to this clone: The same CDR3 is also encoded by other DNA sequences in this sample. V usage is TRBV5-4 and J usage is TRBJ2-7; weak D call: TRBD1 (6 bases). The length of the CDR3 is 14 residues. The ends were cut back, 4 bases at V and 2 bases at J, with 13 bases in the middle. In germline, CDR1 is SGHNT, CDR2 YYREEE (reference sequence). The CDR3 sequence is CASSPAGAPYEQYF. CDR3 nucleotides: TGTGCCAGCAGCCCCGCAGGGGCTCCCTACGAGCAGTACTTC.

The V call is TRBV28, the J call TRBJ2-7; D gene unclear. Germline values: CDR1 MDHEN, CDR2 SYDVKM. The CDR3 consists of 12 residues. Trimming removed 5 bases from V and 3 bases from J, with 8 bases in between. CDR3 protein: CASSLENYEQYF. The CDR3 DNA reads as TGTGCCAGCAGTCTAGAGAACTACGAGCAGTACTTC.

This chain's CDR3 is CASSLGPEPSTNEKLFF. The CDR3 DNA follows: TGTGCCAGCAGCTTAGGCCCAGAACCTTCAACTAATGAAAAACTGTTTTTT. The V gene is TRBV11-1, the J gene TRBJ1-4; D is ambiguous. CDR3 length: 17 residues. Germline V gives CDR1 SGHAT, CDR2 FQDESV (reference sequence). Trimming took off 1 base at V and 0 bases at J, with 12 bases between the two ends.

This clone was seen only once. The rearrangement joins TRBV27 to TRBJ2-3; 7 bases line up with TRBD1. Germline loops: CDR1 MNHEY, CDR2 SMNVEV (reference sequence). This CDR3 is 19 amino acids long. V trimming: 5 bases; J trimming: 0 bases; junction bases outside the gene matches: 17. CDR3 coding DNA: TGTGCCAGCAGTCCCTCAGTCCGACAGGGCCTACCTAGCACAGATACGCAGTATTTT. Translation: CASSPSVRQGLPSTDTQYF.

CDR3 residues: CASSTLGGAEQFF. The CDR3 DNA reads TGTGCCAGCAGTACCCTTGGAGGAGCCGAGCAGTTCTTC. The V gene is TRBV27, the J gene TRBJ2-1, with D perhaps matching TRBD2 (5 bases). CDR1 and CDR2 (germline): MNHEY, SMNVEV (reference sequence). This CDR3 comprises 13 residues. Between the trimmed V and J ends, which lost 5 bases and 10 bases, there was a span of 15 bases.

The rearrangement links TRBV5-4 to TRBJ2-7; D perhaps matches TRBD1 (6 bases). V lost 2 bases and J 3 bases, leaving 12 bases between the germline ends. The germline CDR1 and CDR2 sequences are SGHNT and YYREEE (reference sequence). This CDR3 is built from 14 residues. CDR3 protein: CASSLGWDNYEQYF. CDR3 nucleotides: TGTGCCAGCAGCTTAGGTTGGGACAACTACGAGCAGTACTTC.

The V call is TRBV2, the J call TRBJ2-7; perhaps TRBD2 as D (5 bases). The V and J ends lost 7 bases and 2 bases respectively, with 12 bases between them. The germline V gene has CDR1 SNHLY and CDR2 FYNNEI. The CDR3 extends over 13 amino acids. The CDR3 DNA sequence: TGTGCCAGCATCGCCGGGGTGGCCTACGAGCAGTACTTC. As protein: CASIAGVAYEQYF.

The CDR3 sequence: CASTLTGTSATYEQYF. The DNA of the CDR3 is TGCGCCAGCACTCTTACCGGGACTAGCGCAACCTACGAGCAGTACTTC. The chain employs TRBV4-1 and TRBJ2-7; 10 bases fit TRBD2. The ends lost 7 bases at V and 2 bases at J; junction bases unmatched: 11. CDR1 and CDR2 (germline): MGHRA, YSYEKL. The length of the CDR3 is 16 residues.

The chain employs TRBV5-6 and TRBJ2-1; D remains unclear. The V and J ends lost 4 bases and 7 bases respectively, with 9 bases between them. Germline values: CDR1 SGHDT, CDR2 YYEEEE. This CDR3 has 12 residues. CDR3 coding DNA: TGTGCCAGCAGCCCCGGCGTAAATGAGCAGTTCTTC. Translated, it gives CASSPGVNEQFF.

This clone was observed once. V and J are TRBV19 and TRBJ2-7; D may be TRBD2 (5 bases). Trimming took off 3 bases at V and 0 bases at J, with 18 bases between the two ends. The germline V gene encodes CDR1 LNHDA and CDR2 SQIVND (reference sequence). This CDR3 comprises 17 residues. The CDR3 region has the DNA TGTGCCAGTAGTATGGGTCGAGAGGGTCCAAGCTCCTACGAGCAGTACTTC. It specifies CASSMGREGPSSYEQYF.

The chain has TRBV27 and TRBJ2-1; D unresolved. V was clipped by 8 bases and J by 6 bases, with 11 bases between them. The CDR3 is 12 amino acids. Germline-derived CDR1 and CDR2 are MNHEY and SMNVEV (reference sequence). CDR3 nucleotides: TGTGCCAGCGGGCAGCAATCCAATGAGCAGTTCTTC. This gives the protein CASGQQSNEQFF.

The rearrangement uses TRBV30 and TRBJ1-1, with D perhaps TRBD1 (5 bases). V lost 3 bases to trimming and J lost 5 bases, with 19 bases between them. The CDR3 spans 15 residues. Per the germline V gene, CDR1 is GTSNPN and CDR2 is SVGIG (reference sequence). CDR3 bases: TGTGCCTGGAGGGAGTACGGGGGGGAAAATACTGAAGCTTTCTTT. Amino acid sequence: CAWREYGGENTEAFF.

A remark on this clone: This specimen includes other DNA sequences encoding the same CDR3. The gene calls are TRBV11-3 and TRBJ2-1; perhaps TRBD2 as D (7 bases). Germline V gene data show CDR1 as SGHNT and CDR2 as YENEEA. The CDR3 contains 14 residues. Trimming cost V 1 base and J 6 bases, with 10 bases left between them. Written as DNA, the CDR3 is TGTGCCAGCAGCTTAGGAGGGGGGGGCAATGAGCAGTTCTTC. Encoded protein: CASSLGGGGNEQFF. The entire variable domain, with the rest obtained from reference TRBV11-3 and TRBJ2-1, is as follows: EAGVVQSPRYKIIEKKQPVAFWCNPISGHNTLYWYLQNLGQGPELLIRYENEEAVDDSQLPKDRFSAERLKGVDSTLKIQPAELGDSAVYLCASSLGGGGNEQFFGPGTRLTVL.